This entry lists 22 T cell receptor beta chains sequenced from one sample in a study of T-cell reconstitution after alpha-beta-depleted transplantation in children. As it was prepared, the TCRbeta library received unique molecular identifiers. TCRdb itself ran the PCR reads through MiXCR, one entry per CDR3 protein. The table lists under 300,000 distinct CDR3 sequences, 9.7% of them singletons, with approximately 5.4% in the top ten. Sequencing used PBMCs from the stem cell graft donor, obtained from the stem cell graft. These receptor sequences come from a human donor who donated a stem cell graft to a child with SCID.

This clonotype has a count of ten or more. J is TRBJ2-3 and V is TRBV20-1; D gene uncertain. V gave up 7 bases and J gave up 6 bases, with 11 bases separating them. CDR1 DFQATT and CDR2 SNEGSKA come from the germline V gene (reference sequence). The length of the CDR3 is 11 residues. CDR3 coding DNA: TGCAGTGTCCCCATACTGGATACGCAGTATTTT. This encodes CSVPILDTQYF.

The table lists this clonotype with many counts. This chain joins TRBV7-2 and TRBJ2-2, with D unresolved. The CDR3 is 13 amino acids. Trimming cost V 4 bases and J 7 bases, with 10 bases left between them. The germline V gene encodes CDR1 SGHTA and CDR2 FQGNSA. The CDR3 bases are TGTGCCAGCAGCTCCCAGATGGGCGGGGAGCTGTTTTTT. Its translation is CASSSQMGGELFF. Filled out from reference TRBV7-2 and TRBJ2-2, the complete variable domain reads GAGVSQSPSNKVTEKGKDVELRCDPISGHTALYWYRQSLGQGLEFLIYFQGNSAPDKSGLPSDRFSAERTGGSVSTLTIQRTQQEDSAVYLCASSSQMGGELFFGEGSRLTVL.

This clonotype occurred many times. The V gene is TRBV20-1, the J gene TRBJ2-3; 7 positions match TRBD2. The CDR3 is 14 residues long. Germline V gene data show CDR1 as DFQATT and CDR2 as SNEGSKA (reference sequence). With 4 bases clipped from V and 2 bases from J, the junction kept 6 bases outside the gene matches. CDR3 nucleotides: TGCAGTGCTAAGGGAGCGGGAACCACAGATACGCAGTATTTT. This translates into CSAKGAGTTDTQYF.

Ten or more counts support this clonotype. The chain couples TRBV6-5 to TRBJ1-2; unclear D gene. Deletions cut 0 bases from V and 8 bases from J, with 19 bases between. This CDR3 is 16 amino acids long. Germline V gives CDR1 MNHEY, CDR2 SVGAGI. CDR3 in amino acids: CASSYSDVPGTWGYTF. The CDR3 nucleotides are TGTGCCAGCAGTTACTCGGACGTCCCGGGCACGTGGGGCTACACCTTC.

In its sample, this clonotype was seen many times. The V call is TRBV7-3, the J call TRBJ2-3; 8 bases agree with TRBD2. CDR3 length: 16 residues. With 6 bases clipped from V and 3 bases from J, the junction kept 11 bases outside the gene matches. Per germline, CDR1 SGHTA and CDR2 FQGTGA. In DNA, the CDR3 is TGTGCCAGCAGTCAAGGCGGGGGGCACGGGACAGATACGCAGTATTTT. Encoded protein: CASSQGGGHGTDTQYF.

In its sample, this clonotype was seen many times. The V and J genes are TRBV18 and TRBJ2-3; TRBD2 aligns across 12 bases. This CDR3 has 17 residues. The germline V gene encodes CDR1 KGHSH and CDR2 LQKENI. The V segment lost 3 bases and the J segment 3 bases; nucleotides outside the gene matches: 7. This CDR3 is CASSPGSGLAGTDTQYF. As DNA, the CDR3 is TGTGCCAGCTCACCCGGGTCCGGACTAGCGGGGACAGATACGCAGTATTTT.

This clonotype was recorded at least ten times. The chain recombines TRBV9 with TRBJ1-1; TRBD1 agrees at 8 bases. Unmatched junction bases numbered 12, after V lost 4 bases and J lost 4 bases. The germline CDR1 and CDR2 sequences are SGDLS and YYNGEE. This CDR3 region has 16 residues. This chain's CDR3 is CASSPKTGGLGTEAFF. The CDR3 DNA reads TGTGCCAGCAGCCCCAAAACAGGGGGTCTGGGCACTGAAGCTTTCTTT.

This clonotype was observed many times. In nucleotides, the CDR3 is TGTGCCAGCAGCTTAGTAAGGGGCCAAGAGACCCAGTACTTC. Translation: CASSLVRGQETQYF. This chain joins TRBV7-2 and TRBJ2-5, with D possibly TRBD1 on 5 matching bases. This CDR3 has 14 residues. Germline CDR1 reads SGHTA; CDR2 reads FQGNSA. With 1 base removed from V and 1 base from J, the gap between germline ends came to 7 bases.

Points on this clonotype: This could be a read error, since a much larger clone is one nucleotide away. The CDR3 region has the DNA TGTGCTAGTGGTTTTCCGGGGGACACTGAAGCTCTCTTT. Amino acid sequence: CASGFPGDTEALF. The chain links TRBV12-5 to TRBJ1-1, with D possibly matching TRBD1 (6 bases). CDR1 is LGHNT and CDR2 is FRNRAP in the germline V gene. The length of the CDR3 is 13 residues.

Points on this clonotype: A much larger clone differs from this one at a single base, so this may be a read error. V usage is TRBV5-1 and J usage is TRBJ2-2; tentatively, D is TRBD1 (6 bases). This CDR3 is 15 amino acids long. Looked up from germline, CDR1 is SGHRS and CDR2 is YFSETQ. The CDR3 DNA sequence: TGCGCCAGCAGCTTCGGCGTCAGGGGCACCGGGGAGCCGTTTTTT. It codes for CASSFGVRGTGEPFF.

With respect to this clonotype: A read error may explain this, as a much larger clone is one base away. This chain links TRBV7-2 with TRBJ1-5, with 7 bases identical to TRBD1. Trimming cost V 6 bases and J 3 bases; bases outside gene matches: 8. Germline CDR1 is SGHTA and CDR2 is FQGNSA. CDR3 length: 15 amino acids. The CDR3 DNA is TGTGCCAGCAGACCCGAAGGACAGGACAATCAGCCCCAGCATTTT. Protein product: CASRPEGQDNQPQHF.

This clonotype was detected a few times. The chain is built from TRBV20-1 and TRBJ2-7; 7 bases are a match to TRBD2. Losses at the gene ends were 0 bases for V and 7 bases for J; bases not matched to a gene: 18. The CDR3 contains 17 residues. Germline V gene lookup returns CDR1 DFQATT and CDR2 SNEGSKA (reference sequence). The CDR3 sequence: CSARDGHGGVAIREQYF. The DNA for the CDR3 is TGCAGTGCTAGAGATGGGCATGGGGGGGTGGCGATACGGGAGCAGTACTTC.

This clonotype occurred many times. In DNA, the CDR3 is TGCGCCAGCAGCCCGGTGCGGCCGCCGGAGCTGTTTTTT. Translating it yields CASSPVRPPELFF. The V gene is TRBV5-1, the J gene TRBJ2-2; D is uncertain. The germline V gene has CDR1 SGHRS and CDR2 YFSETQ. The CDR3 length is 13 residues. V gave up 4 bases and J gave up 10 bases, with 14 bases separating them.

The sample holds a few counts of this clonotype. J is TRBJ2-2 and V is TRBV7-6; D uncertain. CDR1 and CDR2 (germline): SGHVS, FNYEAQ. Trimming took 6 bases from V and 0 from J, leaving 14 bases between them. The CDR3 sequence is 16 residues long. Here the CDR3 reads CASSQTEQPNTGELFF. CDR3 nucleotide sequence: TGTGCCAGCAGTCAAACAGAACAGCCGAACACCGGGGAGCTGTTTTTT.

At least ten counts were recorded for this clonotype. The chain uses TRBV18 and TRBJ2-2; D not certain. V dropped 0 bases and J dropped 4 bases, with 3 bases sitting between them. The germline V gene encodes CDR1 KGHSH and CDR2 LQKENI. This CDR3 is built from 13 residues. CDR3 protein: CASSPPSTGELFF. CDR3 nucleotides: TGTGCCAGCTCACCACCGAGCACCGGGGAGCTGTTTTTT.

This rearrangement joins TRBV7-2 to TRBJ1-4; possible D gene TRBD1, 6 bases. CDR3 length equals 13 residues. Germline V gives CDR1 SGHTA, CDR2 FQGNSA. Trimming cost V 3 bases and J 8 bases, with 10 bases left between them. This CDR3 reads CASSFRGGEKLFF. The CDR3 DNA sequence: TGTGCCAGCAGCTTCAGGGGAGGCGAAAAACTGTTTTTT.

The chain couples TRBV7-9 to TRBJ1-4; maybe TRBD1 (5 bases). Germline V gene data show CDR1 as SEHNR and CDR2 as FQNEAQ (reference sequence). This CDR3 comprises 16 residues. V was trimmed by 5 bases and J by 0 bases, leaving 13 bases between them. In DNA form, the CDR3 reads TGTGCCAGCAGCCGACTGCCGACAGCAACTAATGAAAAACTGTTTTTT. Residues: CASSRLPTATNEKLFF.

This clonotype was seen ten or more times. V is TRBV7-9 and J is TRBJ2-7; D unclear. This CDR3 is built from 14 residues. V lost 3 bases to trimming and J lost 0 bases, with 9 bases between them. CDR1 and CDR2 from the germline V gene are SEHNR and FQNEAQ (reference sequence). The CDR3 bases are TGTGCCAGCAGCTTCTGGACCAACTCCTACGAGCAGTACTTC. Amino acids: CASSFWTNSYEQYF.

This clonotype was observed many times. This chain joins TRBV6-1 and TRBJ1-1; D gene uncertain. The CDR3 loop spans 14 amino acids. Germline V gene sequence: CDR1 MNHNS, CDR2 SASEGT. V shed 6 bases and J shed 6 bases, with 17 bases lying between them. CDR3 sequence reads: CASRARHQRAEAFF. In nucleotides, the CDR3 is TGTGCCAGCAGGGCGAGACACCAAAGGGCTGAAGCTTTCTTT.

This sequence joins TRBV5-1 and TRBJ1-2; 8 positions match TRBD1. V trimming: 4 bases; J trimming: 4 bases; junction bases outside the gene matches: 9. This CDR3 region has 15 residues. CDR1 and CDR2 (germline): SGHRS, YFSETQ. The CDR3 nucleotides are TGCGCCAGCAGCCCGAGCACCGGGACAGGCTATGGCTACACCTTC. This encodes CASSPSTGTGYGYTF.

This clonotype appeared many times. This chain links TRBV5-1 with TRBJ1-2; 9 nucleotides align to TRBD1. Unmatched junction bases numbered 6, after V lost 2 bases and J lost 4 bases. This CDR3 has 15 amino acids. Germline CDR1 and CDR2: SGHRS and YFSETQ. This CDR3 reads CASSLQGADSYGYTF. The CDR3 region has the DNA TGCGCCAGCAGCTTACAGGGGGCGGACAGCTATGGCTACACCTTC. Drawing the rest from reference TRBV5-1 and TRBJ1-2, the complete variable domain is KAGVTQTPRYLIKTRGQQVTLSCSPISGHRSVSWYQQTPGQGLQFLFEYFSETQRNKGNFPGRFSGRQFSNSRSEMNVSTLELGDSALYLCASSLQGADSYGYTFGSGTRLTVV.

This clonotype appeared many times. This chain connects TRBV20-1 to TRBJ2-1; D remains ambiguous. The CDR3 has 12 residues. The germline CDR1 and CDR2 sequences are DFQATT and SNEGSKA (reference sequence). V lost 6 bases, J lost 4 bases, and 10 bases lay in between. CDR3 in DNA: TGCAGTGCAGGACCGACGTACAATGAGCAGTTCTTC. Translation gives CSAGPTYNEQFF.